Below are 3 T cell receptor beta chains sequenced from a single sample in a study of post-analysis software for immune sequencing data. Broader study findings: Elevated frequency relative to controls characterized four or five TRBV segments in patients, TRBV5-6, TRBV5-1 and TRBV20-1 among them.

Each TCR beta cDNA library carried unique molecular identifiers. TCRdb re-called the PCR reads with MiXCR, one entry per CDR3 protein. The table shows roughly 180,000 distinct CDR3 sequences, with approximately 30% occurring only once. For these TCRs, the target antigens are not known. What was sequenced was blood. These receptors all stem from a girl aged 5-17 years with multiple sclerosis.

This clonotype was recorded many times. The rearrangement uses TRBV7-6 and TRBJ2-1; a possible D gene is TRBD1 (6 bases). The CDR3 has 13 residues. Per germline, CDR1 SGHVS and CDR2 FNYEAQ. Trimming removed 5 bases from V and 4 bases from J, with 9 bases in between. This CDR3 reads CASSLTGYNEQFF. The CDR3 DNA follows: TGTGCCAGCAGCCTTACAGGGTACAATGAGCAGTTCTTC. Full variable domain (remainder filled in from reference TRBV7-6 and TRBJ2-1): GAGVSQSPRYKVTKRGQDVALRCDPISGHVSLYWYRQALGQGPEFLTYFNYEAQQDKSGLPNDRFSAERPEGSISTLTIQRTEQRDSAMYRCASSLTGYNEQFFGPGTRLTVL.

A few counts support this clonotype. CDR3 amino acids: CSARDLGGARDEQFF. CDR3 coding DNA: TGCAGTGCTAGAGATCTAGGGGGAGCCCGAGATGAGCAGTTCTTC. The rearrangement joins TRBV20-1 to TRBJ2-1; D is perhaps TRBD1 (6 bases). Trimming cost V 0 bases and J 8 bases, with 17 bases left between them. The CDR3 extends over 15 amino acids. Germline CDR1 DFQATT, CDR2 SNEGSKA (reference sequence).

In its sample, this clonotype was seen many times. This sequence joins TRBV7-9 and TRBJ2-1, with 13 bases fitting TRBD2. This CDR3 comprises 18 residues. Looked up from germline, CDR1 is SEHNR and CDR2 is FQNEAQ (reference sequence). The ends lost 7 bases at V and 2 bases at J; junction bases unmatched: 11. The CDR3, as DNA: TGTGCCAGCATCCCCATGGGACTAGCGGGGACTACCTACAATGAGCAGTTCTTC. It yields the protein CASIPMGLAGTTYNEQFF.